This passage covers 22 T cell receptor beta chains from one sample sequenced in a study of blood T cell repertoires in COVID-19. Sequenced by immunoSEQ multiplex PCR; TCRdb stores in-frame clones only, minus some. Among some 130,000 clones, around 89% were seen once, and the ten largest hold more than 15%. The sequenced sample was peripheral blood. These receptors were taken from a man aged 45-65 years with active or convalescent COVID-19.

This sequence joins TRBV29-1 and TRBJ1-2; 8 positions match TRBD1. J was trimmed by 6 bases and V by 5 bases; bases with no gene match: 2. The CDR3 length is 11 residues. Germline V gene data show CDR1 as SQVTM and CDR2 as ANQGSEA. CDR3 nucleotides: TGCAGCGTTCAGGGGGCGGATGGCTACACCTTC. This sequence encodes CSVQGADGYTF.

This chain uses TRBV2 with TRBJ1-2, with D uncertain. The germline gives CDR1 SNHLY, CDR2 FYNNEI. V was shortened by 4 bases and J by 6 bases, with 9 bases between the two germline ends. The CDR3 spans 12 residues. The CDR3 loop is CASSAEANGYTF. In nucleotides, the CDR3 is TGTGCCAGCAGTGCTGAGGCGAATGGCTACACCTTC. The whole variable domain, remainder taken from reference TRBV2 and TRBJ1-2, is EPEVTQTPSHQVTQMGQEVILRCVPISNHLYFYWYRQILGQKVEFLVSFYNNEISEKSEIFDDQFSVERPDGSNFTLKIRSTKLEDSAMYFCASSAEANGYTFGSGTRLTVV.

The chain employs TRBV4-3 and TRBJ2-3, with D possibly matching TRBD1 (5 bases). Trimming cost V 0 bases and J 2 bases, with 12 bases left between them. The germline V gene has CDR1 LGHNA and CDR2 YSLEER. The CDR3 sequence is 16 residues long. The chain's CDR3 is CASSQEGHLLTDTQYF. In nucleotides, the CDR3 is TGCGCCAGCAGCCAAGAGGGGCACTTACTCACAGATACGCAGTATTTT.

The chain recombines TRBV19 with TRBJ1-5; TRBD1 matches at 7 bases. CDR3 length: 16 amino acids. Germline V gene data show CDR1 as LNHDA and CDR2 as SQIVND (reference sequence). Trimming cost V 10 bases and J 2 bases; bases outside gene matches: 14. For the CDR3, the DNA is TGTGCCACCGCTAGAACAGGGGCGAGGGGCAATCAGCCCCAGCATTTT. This translates into CATARTGARGNQPQHF.

The V and J genes are TRBV27 and TRBJ1-4; D gene ambiguous. CDR1 and CDR2 from the germline V gene are MNHEY and SMNVEV (reference sequence). V was pared by 3 bases and J by 3 bases, with 11 bases between. The CDR3 spans 15 residues. The CDR3: CASSFRRNANEKLFF. The CDR3 region has the DNA TGTGCCAGCAGTTTTCGCAGGAATGCTAATGAAAAACTGTTTTTT.

This chain joins TRBV7-2 and TRBJ2-1; D gene ambiguous. Germline V gene lookup returns CDR1 SGHTA and CDR2 FQGNSA. Trimming left V 1 base short and J 2 bases short, with 12 bases between. CDR3 length: 16 residues. The chain's CDR3 is CASSLVAALPYNEQFF. The DNA for the CDR3 is TGTGCCAGCAGCTTAGTAGCCGCCCTACCCTACAATGAGCAGTTCTTC.

This chain uses TRBV28 with TRBJ1-2; D not resolved. Germline CDR1 reads MDHEN; CDR2 reads SYDVKM. This CDR3 is 14 amino acids long. V shed 6 bases and J shed 4 bases, with 15 bases lying between them. The CDR3 DNA sequence: TGTGCCAGCAGGTTGCAGGCCAGTTCCTATGGCTACACCTTC. Protein product: CASRLQASSYGYTF.

This chain joins TRBV5-4 and TRBJ2-7; possibly TRBD1 for D (5 bases). Germline CDR1 SGHNT, CDR2 YYREEE (reference sequence). The CDR3 extends over 18 amino acids. V dropped 0 bases and J dropped 6 bases, with 25 bases sitting between them. The CDR3 DNA follows: TGTGCCAGCAGCTTGGCAAATTCTGGGGCGCAAGTGTTGGGCGAGCAGTACTTC. It yields the protein CASSLANSGAQVLGEQYF. The full variable domain, in which reference TRBV5-4 and TRBJ2-7 provide the parts outside the CDR3, is ETGVTQSPTHLIKTRGQQVTLRCSSQSGHNTVSWYQQALGQGPQFIFQYYREEENGRGNFPPRFSGLQFPNYSSELNVNALELDDSALYLCASSLANSGAQVLGEQYFGPGTRLTVT.

This chain connects TRBV19 to TRBJ1-3; 8 bases align to TRBD1. The germline V gene has CDR1 LNHDA and CDR2 SQIVND (reference sequence). The CDR3 runs to 18 residues. J was trimmed by 0 bases and V by 9 bases; bases with no gene match: 16. CDR3 nucleotides: TGTGCCAGCCATCCGCCGCGACAGGGGAACTTCTCTGGAAACACCATATATTTT. This translates into CASHPPRQGNFSGNTIYF.

This clone has only one observation. The rearrangement joins TRBV28 to TRBJ2-7, with 11 positions matching TRBD2. Germline assignment: CDR1 MDHEN and CDR2 SYDVKM. The ends lost 2 bases at V and 4 bases at J; junction bases unmatched: 10. The CDR3 extends over 17 amino acids. CDR3 nucleotide sequence: TGTGCCAGCAGTTTAGGGACCACTAGCGGGAGAGGTTACGAGCAGTACTTC. Its translation is CASSLGTTSGRGYEQYF.

This chain connects TRBV2 to TRBJ2-1; D is possibly TRBD2 (5 bases). Germline CDR1 SNHLY, CDR2 FYNNEI. The CDR3 has 12 residues. V was clipped by 6 bases and J by 10 bases, with 13 bases between them. Here the CDR3 DNA reads TGTGCCAGCAGGCAATCTAGCTTCGAGCAGTTCTTC. Translating gives CASRQSSFEQFF. Using reference TRBV2 and TRBJ2-1 for the parts outside the CDR3, the full variable domain is EPEVTQTPSHQVTQMGQEVILRCVPISNHLYFYWYRQILGQKVEFLVSFYNNEISEKSEIFDDQFSVERPDGSNFTLKIRSTKLEDSAMYFCASRQSSFEQFFGPGTRLTVL.

The chain is built from TRBV7-2 and TRBJ2-1; D is possibly TRBD2 (6 bases). Germline CDR1 is SGHTA and CDR2 is FQGNSA. The CDR3 is made up of 16 amino acids. Trimming removed 1 base from V and 5 bases from J, with 15 bases in between. The DNA of the CDR3 is TGTGCCAGCAGCTTAGGTGGGGCGGGGAGAGACAATGAGCAGTTCTTC. Residues: CASSLGGAGRDNEQFF.

The chain employs TRBV2 and TRBJ2-3, with 9 bases identical to TRBD2. The ends lost 6 bases at V and 5 bases at J; junction bases unmatched: 9. This CDR3 is built from 15 residues. Germline CDR1 SNHLY, CDR2 FYNNEI. The CDR3 spells CASSRVAGVGDTQYF. For the CDR3, the DNA is TGTGCCAGCAGCCGAGTAGCGGGGGTCGGAGATACGCAGTATTTT.

The CDR3 is CASSQCLQGECEQYF. Written as DNA, the CDR3 is TGTGCCAGCAGCCAATGTCTACAGGGGGAATGCGAGCAGTACTTC. The chain uses TRBV3-1 (or the pseudogene TRBV3-2) and TRBJ2-7; TRBD1 matches 8 bases. V was pared by 2 bases and J by 6 bases, with 9 bases of the junction left unmatched. Per the germline V gene, CDR1 is LGHDT and CDR2 is YNNKEL (reference sequence). The length of the CDR3 is 15 residues.

Written as DNA, the CDR3 is TGTGCCAGCAGTTTATTTCTGAGGCAGGGGTCGCCTACGGACTATGGCTACACCTTC. This translates into CASSLFLRQGSPTDYGYTF. The V and J genes are TRBV28 and TRBJ1-2; tentative D call: TRBD1 (6 bases). Germline-derived CDR1 and CDR2 are MDHEN and SYDVKM. Trimming shortened V by 1 base and J by 3 bases, and 24 bases separated the two germline ends. This CDR3 is 19 amino acids long.

This clone was seen more than once but under ten times. The chain recombines TRBV30 with TRBJ1-1; 9 bases map to TRBD1. CDR1 is GTSNPN and CDR2 is SVGIG in the germline V gene (reference sequence). CDR3 length: 11 amino acids. V trimming: 5 bases; J trimming: 8 bases; junction bases outside the gene matches: 3. CDR3 protein: CAWSGTGEAFF. As DNA, the CDR3 is TGTGCCTGGTCCGGGACAGGGGAAGCTTTCTTT.

The CDR3 spells CASSSGGRGGTLATQYF. The CDR3 DNA reads TGTGCCAGCAGCTCAGGAGGTCGCGGGGGGACTCTCGCTACGCAGTATTTT. This rearrangement joins TRBV7-6 to TRBJ2-3, with 8 bases fitting TRBD2. The ends lost 4 bases at V and 8 bases at J; junction bases unmatched: 17. The CDR3 runs to 17 residues. Germline V gene lookup returns CDR1 SGHVS and CDR2 FNYEAQ.

This clone was detected a few times. The chain joins TRBV5-4 to TRBJ2-2; 10 bases line up with TRBD2. The CDR3 spans 16 residues. Germline lookup yields CDR1 SGHNT and CDR2 YYREEE (reference sequence). The trim removed 3 bases at V and 4 bases at J, leaving 6 bases unmatched. CDR3 in amino acids: CASSSGSGRATGELFF. The CDR3 DNA reads as TGTGCCAGCAGCTCCGGAAGCGGGAGGGCCACCGGGGAGCTGTTTTTT.

V usage is TRBV18 and J usage is TRBJ2-5; the D gene is possibly TRBD1 (7 bases). The CDR3 contains 14 residues. Trimming pared 4 bases from V and 5 bases from J, leaving 14 bases between. Germline V gives CDR1 KGHSH, CDR2 LQKENI. CDR3 protein: CASSRDRAGETQYF. The CDR3 bases are TGTGCCAGCTCACGCGACAGGGCGGGGGAGACCCAGTACTTC.

CDR3 in amino acids: CSVREVGEKLFF. The CDR3, as DNA: TGCAGCGTAAGGGAGGTGGGGGAAAAACTGTTTTTT. The genes are TRBV29-1 and TRBJ1-4; D not resolved. This CDR3 has 12 residues. Germline-derived CDR1 and CDR2 are SQVTM and ANQGSEA. V lost 6 bases to trimming and J lost 8 bases, with 13 bases between them.

The rearrangement joins TRBV19 to TRBJ1-1, with 7 bases identical to TRBD1. Germline CDR1 reads LNHDA; CDR2 reads SQIVND (reference sequence). Trimming took 3 bases from V and 2 from J; bases not matched to a gene: 3. The CDR3 runs to 14 residues. CDR3 amino acids: CASSIKGGNTEAFF. The CDR3, as DNA: TGTGCCAGTAGTATTAAAGGGGGCAACACTGAAGCTTTCTTT.

The rearrangement joins TRBV6-2 or TRBV6-3 to TRBJ1-6; no reliable D call. The V gene's germline CDR1 is MNHEY and CDR2 SVGEGT. There are 12 residues in the CDR3. V was shortened by 3 bases and J by 10 bases, with 7 bases between the two germline ends. CDR3 sequence: CASSYWESPLHF. In nucleotides, the CDR3 is TGTGCCAGCAGTTATTGGGAGTCACCCCTCCACTTT.